A selection of T cell receptor beta chains follows, all from one sample in a study of blood T cell repertoires in COVID-19. The assay was immunoSEQ multiplex PCR, and TCRdb's table has in-frame clones only and misses some. The sample has about 190,000 clones; more than 75% are singletons. Sequenced: peripheral blood. These receptors originate from a woman over 75 with acute or convalescent COVID-19. The CDR3 runs from the conserved cysteine through the conserved F or W. A D gene is named only where the DNA matches it firmly. Clone size is given for some rows only: seen once, a few or many times, or a class if the clone is expanded.

DNA	CDR3	length	V	J	D	size
TGTGCCAGCAGCTTCGACCCCGGTAGGGGACAGGTGTCCGGGGAGCTGTTTTTT	CASSFDPGRGQVSGELFF	18	TRBV7-9	TRBJ2-2	TRBD1	.
TGCGCCAGCAGCCTCGGACAGGGGTACTGGGAGACCCAGTACTTC	CASSLGQGYWETQYF	15	TRBV5-1	TRBJ2-5	TRBD1	.
TGCGCCAGCAGCTTGGAATGGGCAGGGAACTCTGGAAACACCATATATTTT	CASSLEWAGNSGNTIYF	17	TRBV5-1	TRBJ1-3	.	.
TGTGCCAGCAGCTTAACTCCCCCCGGGAGGTATAATTCACCCCTCCACTTT	CASSLTPPGRYNSPLHF	17	TRBV7-9	TRBJ1-6	.	.
TGTGCCAGCAGCTCGGGACAGGCAGATACGCAGTATTTT	CASSSGQADTQYF	13	TRBV11-3	TRBJ2-3	TRBD1	.
TGCGCCAGCAGCCCACAGGGATACGACTATGGCTACACCTTC	CASSPQGYDYGYTF	14	TRBV4-1	TRBJ1-2	.	once
TGTGCCAGCAGTGAATATGGGGACAGGTATACTGAAGCTTTCTTT	CASSEYGDRYTEAFF	15	TRBV27	TRBJ1-1	TRBD1	.
TGTGCCAGCAGGGCAGGAGGTGGCTACACCTTC	CASRAGGGYTF	11	TRBV7-9	TRBJ1-2	.	.
TGCAGTGCTAGTTGGCAGGGGAACTATGGCTACACCTTC	CSASWQGNYGYTF	13	TRBV20-1	TRBJ1-2	.	.
TGTGCCAGCAGCTTGGGACAGAACTTTGAAGCTTTCTTT	CASSLGQNFEAFF	13	TRBV5-6	TRBJ1-1	.	.
TGCGCCAGCAGCCAAGATCCAGCGGACCAAGAGACCCAGTACTTC	CASSQDPADQETQYF	15	TRBV4-1	TRBJ2-5	.	.
TGTGCAAGTCGCTTAGTGAGGTGTAGGACAGATCCTGAAGCTTTCTTT	CASRLVRCRTDPEAFF	16	TRBV12-2	TRBJ1-1	.	.
TGTGCCAGCAGCTTAGCAGTTGGGACTAGCGGGAGAAAGGAGACCCAGTACTTC	CASSLAVGTSGRKETQYF	18	TRBV7-2	TRBJ2-5	TRBD2	.